These T cell receptor beta chains were read from a single sample in a study of T cell clones after liver transplantation. Here immunoSEQ multiplex PCR was the method, and the copy in TCRdb shows in-frame clones only, minus some. The table records about 99,000 clones, about 81% of them present only once. The source material was CD4+ T cells from blood, sampled 47 months after liver transplant. The receptor set was obtained from a human patient who received a liver transplant. The T cells may partly be graft donor cells. The CDR3 runs from the conserved cysteine through the conserved F or W. A D gene is named only where the DNA matches it firmly. Clone size appears in some rows only: once, few, many, or a class for an expanded clone.

D: TRBD2
length: 14
J: TRBJ2-7
size: few
V: TRBV4-2
DNA: TGTGCCAGCAGCCAACCCGGACTAGCGGGAAGGCAGTACTTC
CDR3: CASSQPGLAGRQYF

D: -
length: 14
J: TRBJ2-2
size: -
V: TRBV5-1
DNA: TGCGCCAGCAGAGGGGGTGAGGACACCGGGGAGCTGTTTTTT
CDR3: CASRGGEDTGELFF

D: -
length: 13
J: TRBJ2-1
size: few
V: TRBV18
DNA: TGTGCCAGCTCACCACAACTAGAGTATGAGCAGTTCTTC
CDR3: CASSPQLEYEQFF

D: -
length: 12
J: TRBJ2-7
size: -
V: TRBV6-1
DNA: TGTGCCAGCAGCGAACGAACCTACGAGCAGTACTTC
CDR3: CASSERTYEQYF

D: TRBD1
length: 14
J: TRBJ2-3
size: -
V: TRBV6-6
DNA: TGTGCCAGCAGCCCGGGACAGCACACAGATACGCAGTATTTT
CDR3: CASSPGQHTDTQYF

D: TRBD2
length: 16
J: TRBJ2-7
size: few
V: TRBV28
DNA: TGTGCCAGCAGCCCCCCAGCGGGAGGCCCCTCCTACGAGCAGTACTTC
CDR3: CASSPPAGGPSYEQYF

D: -
length: 14
J: TRBJ1-5
size: -
V: TRBV2
DNA: TGTGCCAGCATGAAGAGTCATAGCAATCAGCCCCAGCATTTT
CDR3: CASMKSHSNQPQHF

D: TRBD1
length: 14
J: TRBJ1-6
size: -
V: TRBV14
DNA: TGTGCCAGCAGCTACAGGGGACATAATTCACCCCTCCACTTT
CDR3: CASSYRGHNSPLHF

D: TRBD2
length: 17
J: TRBJ2-3
size: -
V: TRBV10-3
DNA: TGTGCCATCAGTGAGTCGAGGACTAGCGGGGGACGGGATACGCAGTATTTT
CDR3: CAISESRTSGGRDTQYF

D: TRBD2
length: 14
J: TRBJ2-1
size: -
V: TRBV2
DNA: TGTGCCAGCAGCGGACTAGCCTCCTACAATGAGCAGTTCTTC
CDR3: CASSGLASYNEQFF

D: -
length: 12
J: TRBJ2-1
size: -
V: TRBV27
DNA: TGTGCCAGCAGTTTATGGGGTAATGAGCAGTTCTTC
CDR3: CASSLWGNEQFF

D: TRBD2
length: 15
J: TRBJ2-7
size: -
V: TRBV10-3
DNA: TGTGCCATCAGTGAGTCTACAGCGGGAAAATACGAGCAGTACTTC
CDR3: CAISESTAGKYEQYF

D: TRBD2
length: 15
J: TRBJ2-3
size: -
V: TRBV4-1
DNA: TGCGCCAGCAGCCAAGAACTAGCGGACACAGATACGCAGTATTTT
CDR3: CASSQELADTDTQYF

D: TRBD1
length: 17
J: TRBJ1-2
size: once
V: TRBV9
DNA: TGTGCCAGCAGCCCAAGACAGGGACGGGTACCTGGGGATGGCTACACCTTC
CDR3: CASSPRQGRVPGDGYTF

D: TRBD1
length: 15
J: TRBJ1-1
size: -
V: TRBV6-1
DNA: TGTGCCAGCAGCTCAGCGCAGGGGGCGGGCACTGAAGCTTTCTTT
CDR3: CASSSAQGAGTEAFF

D: -
length: 14
J: TRBJ1-5
size: -
V: TRBV7-2
DNA: TGTGCCAGCAGCCCGGTCGCGGGGAAACAGCCCCAGCATTTT
CDR3: CASSPVAGKQPQHF

D: -
length: 15
J: TRBJ2-2
size: -
V: TRBV7-9
DNA: TGTGCCAGCAGGTTCCCGGGTCGTGACACCGGGGAGCTGTTTTTT
CDR3: CASRFPGRDTGELFF

D: -
length: 15
J: TRBJ2-2
size: -
V: TRBV18
DNA: TGTGCCAGCTCACCACCCTTCGAGGGAACCGGGGAGCTGTTTTTT
CDR3: CASSPPFEGTGELFF

D: -
length: 14
J: TRBJ1-5
size: once
V: TRBV5-1
DNA: TGCGCCAGCAGCTTAGGTCTGGGAAATCAGCCCCAGCATTTT
CDR3: CASSLGLGNQPQHF

D: -
length: 14
J: TRBJ2-3
size: -
V: TRBV2
DNA: TGTGCCAGCAGCAGTCAGGGTTCCGGAGATACGCAGTATTTT
CDR3: CASSSQGSGDTQYF

D: -
length: 15
J: TRBJ1-5
size: -
V: TRBV19
DNA: TGTGCCAGTAGGCCTCTTACAAGTAGCAATCAGCCCCAGCATTTT
CDR3: CASRPLTSSNQPQHF

D: -
length: 16
J: TRBJ2-7
size: once
V: TRBV27
DNA: TGTGCCAGCAGACCACGGGCAGGGGTTAACGCCTACGAGCAGTACTTC
CDR3: CASRPRAGVNAYEQYF

D: TRBD1
length: 16
J: TRBJ1-2
size: -
V: TRBV2
DNA: TGTGCCAGCCACGACGTTACGACAGGGGCGATTTATGGCTACACCTTC
CDR3: CASHDVTTGAIYGYTF

D: TRBD1
length: 16
J: TRBJ2-7
size: -
V: TRBV10-2
DNA: TGCGCCAGCAGTGGGCTTGACAGGGGCCGAGTCTACGAGCAGTACTTC
CDR3: CASSGLDRGRVYEQYF

D: -
length: 15
J: TRBJ1-3
size: -
V: TRBV6-5
DNA: TGTGCCAGCAGTTTAACTCAGGGATCTGGAAACACCATATATTTT
CDR3: CASSLTQGSGNTIYF

D: TRBD1
length: 15
J: TRBJ2-1
size: -
V: TRBV28
DNA: TGTGCCAGCAGTTTAACCGGGACAGGGACCAATGAGCAGTTCTTC
CDR3: CASSLTGTGTNEQFF

D: -
length: 16
J: TRBJ2-2
size: -
V: TRBV27
DNA: TGTGCCAGCAGTTTAATCGGAGGGGAAATTACCGGGGAGCTGTTTTTT
CDR3: CASSLIGGEITGELFF

D: -
length: 11
J: TRBJ2-1
size: -
V: TRBV20-1
DNA: TGCAGTGCTTTCCCAACTAGTTTGCAGTTCTTC
CDR3: CSAFPTSLQFF

D: -
length: 15
J: TRBJ2-3
size: -
V: TRBV6-5
DNA: TGTGCCAGCAGTTACGGGGGCCTGGGTACAGATACGCAGTATTTT
CDR3: CASSYGGLGTDTQYF

D: TRBD1
length: 20
J: TRBJ1-2
size: -
V: TRBV4-2
DNA: TGTGCCAGCAGCCAAGATCTAAGAGGTGTGGGACAGGGAGCTAACTATGGCTACACCTTC
CDR3: CASSQDLRGVGQGANYGYTF

D: TRBD1
length: 15
J: TRBJ2-3
size: few
V: TRBV4-3
DNA: TGCGCCAGCAGCCAAGCAGCACAGGGGGCAGATACGCAGTATTTT
CDR3: CASSQAAQGADTQYF

D: -
length: 14
J: TRBJ1-5
size: -
V: TRBV5-5
DNA: TGTGCCAGCAGCTTGGGGGTGGGTAATCAGCCCCAGCATTTT
CDR3: CASSLGVGNQPQHF

D: -
length: 14
J: TRBJ1-5
size: once
V: TRBV9
DNA: TGTGCCAGCAGCGTAGGGACGCAGGGCCAGCCCCAGCATTTT
CDR3: CASSVGTQGQPQHF

D: -
length: 13
J: TRBJ1-1
size: -
V: TRBV5-4
DNA: TGTGCCAGCAGCTTGGGGACAGCCTATGAAGCTTTCTTT
CDR3: CASSLGTAYEAFF

D: -
length: 15
J: TRBJ1-6
size: -
V: TRBV9
DNA: TGTGCCAGCAGCGCCGCCGGGACCAAGGATTCACCCCTCCACTTT
CDR3: CASSAAGTKDSPLHF

D: TRBD2
length: 16
J: TRBJ2-2
size: -
V: TRBV5-1
DNA: TGCGCCAGCAGCTTGTCGAGAGCGGGAGGAACCGGGGAGCTGTTTTTT
CDR3: CASSLSRAGGTGELFF

D: -
length: 13
J: TRBJ1-1
size: -
V: TRBV11-3
DNA: TGTGCCAGCAGCTTAGGGGGGAACACTGAAGCTTTCTTT
CDR3: CASSLGGNTEAFF

D: TRBD1
length: 15
J: TRBJ1-5
size: few
V: TRBV7-2
DNA: TGTGCCAGCAGCTCTGACAGGGACCCCAATCAGCCCCAGCATTTT
CDR3: CASSSDRDPNQPQHF

D: -
length: 14
J: TRBJ2-3
size: -
V: TRBV5-1
DNA: TGCGCCAGCAGCGCTATAGTAAGTCCAGATACGCAGTATTTT
CDR3: CASSAIVSPDTQYF

D: -
length: 14
J: TRBJ1-1
size: many
V: TRBV2
DNA: TGTGCCAGCCGAATCCGGGGCCAGAACACTGAAGCTTTCTTT
CDR3: CASRIRGQNTEAFF

D: TRBD1
length: 17
J: TRBJ1-2
size: -
V: TRBV7-2
DNA: TGTGCCAGCAGCTTAACTATGGTAGGGACAGGGCACTATGGCTACACCTTC
CDR3: CASSLTMVGTGHYGYTF

D: TRBD1
length: 14
J: TRBJ2-7
size: -
V: TRBV7-9
DNA: TGTGCCAGCAGCCCTGACAGGGGGCCCTACGAGCAGTACTTC
CDR3: CASSPDRGPYEQYF

D: TRBD1
length: 13
J: TRBJ1-5
size: -
V: TRBV18
DNA: TGTGCCAGCTCACCGGGGAACGACAGGGAAAAGCGTTTT
CDR3: CASSPGNDREKRF

D: -
length: 15
J: TRBJ1-1
size: -
V: TRBV7-2
DNA: TGTGCCAGCAGCTTTCTCGGAAAATCGAACACTGAAGCTTTCTTT
CDR3: CASSFLGKSNTEAFF

D: TRBD1
length: 15
J: TRBJ1-1
size: -
V: TRBV10-3
DNA: TGTGCCATCAGTGAGTCCGGGACAGCCAACACTGAAGCTTTCTTT
CDR3: CAISESGTANTEAFF

D: -
length: 13
J: TRBJ2-4
size: once
V: TRBV7-8
DNA: TGTGCCAGCAGCCCCAAGGACAAAAACATTCAGTACTTC
CDR3: CASSPKDKNIQYF

D: TRBD1
length: 16
J: TRBJ2-7
size: -
V: TRBV4-2
DNA: TGTGCCAGCAGCCAACTCGCTGGACAGGGTTCGCACGAGCAGTACTTC
CDR3: CASSQLAGQGSHEQYF

D: TRBD1
length: 14
J: TRBJ2-1
size: -
V: TRBV11-3
DNA: TGTGCCAGCAGCTTAGCCAGGGGGCAGGGTGAGCAGTTCTTC
CDR3: CASSLARGQGEQFF

D: -
length: 20
J: TRBJ1-4
size: -
V: TRBV2
DNA: TGTGCCAGCAGTGATTTTTTGGGACCCCAGCCCGGGTCAACTAATGAAAAACTGTTTTTT
CDR3: CASSDFLGPQPGSTNEKLFF

D: -
length: 14
J: TRBJ2-5
size: -
V: TRBV4-2
DNA: TGTGCCAGCAGCCATCGACAGGAACAAGAGACCCAGTACTTC
CDR3: CASSHRQEQETQYF

D: TRBD1
length: 17
J: TRBJ2-6
size: -
V: TRBV2
DNA: TGTGCCAGCTTAGGACAGGGAAAAAACTCTGGGGCCAACGTCCTGACTTTC
CDR3: CASLGQGKNSGANVLTF

D: -
length: 16
J: TRBJ2-1
size: -
V: TRBV11-3
DNA: TGTGCCAGCAGCTTAGGGGGTAGCGCGTCCGTCAATGAGCAGTTCTTC
CDR3: CASSLGGSASVNEQFF

D: -
length: 16
J: TRBJ2-1
size: -
V: TRBV27
DNA: TGTGCCAGCAGTTCGATTCAGGGTAGATCCTACAATGAGCAGTTCTTC
CDR3: CASSSIQGRSYNEQFF